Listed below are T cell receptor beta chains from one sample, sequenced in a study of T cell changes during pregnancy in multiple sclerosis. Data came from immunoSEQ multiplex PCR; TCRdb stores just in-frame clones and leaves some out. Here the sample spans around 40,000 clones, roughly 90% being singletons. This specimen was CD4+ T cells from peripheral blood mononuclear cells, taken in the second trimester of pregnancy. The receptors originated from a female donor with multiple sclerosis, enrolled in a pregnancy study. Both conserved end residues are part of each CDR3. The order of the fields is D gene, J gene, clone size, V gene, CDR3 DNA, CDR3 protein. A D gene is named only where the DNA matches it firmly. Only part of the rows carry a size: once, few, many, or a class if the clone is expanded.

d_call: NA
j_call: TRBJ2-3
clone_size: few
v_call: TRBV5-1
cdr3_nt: TGCGCCAGCAGCCCCACAGCCAATACGCAGTATTTT
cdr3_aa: CASSPTANTQYF

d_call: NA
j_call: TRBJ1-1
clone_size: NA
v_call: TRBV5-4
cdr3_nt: TGTGCCAGCAGCTCAGGCCATCGATACACTGAAGCTTTCTTT
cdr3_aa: CASSSGHRYTEAFF

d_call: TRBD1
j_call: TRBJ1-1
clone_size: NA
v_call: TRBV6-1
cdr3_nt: TGTGCCAGCAGACCTTGGACAGGGGGCACTGAAGCTTTCTTT
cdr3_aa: CASRPWTGGTEAFF

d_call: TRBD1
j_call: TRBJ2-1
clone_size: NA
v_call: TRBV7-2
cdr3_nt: TGTGCCAGCAGCGGACAGGGGGCCGATGAGCAGTTCTTC
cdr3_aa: CASSGQGADEQFF

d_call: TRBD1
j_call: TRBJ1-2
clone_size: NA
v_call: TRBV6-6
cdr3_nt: TGTGCCAGTGTAGAACAGGGGTCCGCCTTTGGCTACACCTTC
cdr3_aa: CASVEQGSAFGYTF

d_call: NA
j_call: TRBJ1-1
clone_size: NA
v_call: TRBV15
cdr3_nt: TGTGCCACCAATACGGGGGTCCGAACTGAAGCTTTCTTT
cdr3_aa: CATNTGVRTEAFF

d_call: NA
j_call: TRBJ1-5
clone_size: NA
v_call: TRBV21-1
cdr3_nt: TGTGCCAGCATCAAAGCCTCCCCGGCCCAGCATTTT
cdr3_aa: CASIKASPAQHF

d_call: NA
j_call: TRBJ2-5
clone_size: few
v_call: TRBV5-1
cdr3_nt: TGCGCCAGCAGCTTAGGTTCAGGGGTCGCCAACCAAGAGACCCAGTACTTC
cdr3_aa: CASSLGSGVANQETQYF

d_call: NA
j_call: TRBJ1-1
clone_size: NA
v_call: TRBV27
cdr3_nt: TGTGCCAGCAGTTTAGGGGGCTGGGTGGTGAACACTGAAGCTTTCTTT
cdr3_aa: CASSLGGWVVNTEAFF

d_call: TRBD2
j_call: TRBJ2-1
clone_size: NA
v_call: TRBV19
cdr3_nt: TGTGCCAGTAGTCTCGGACTAGCGGGAGGTAGCTCCTACAATGAGCAGTTCTTC
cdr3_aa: CASSLGLAGGSSYNEQFF

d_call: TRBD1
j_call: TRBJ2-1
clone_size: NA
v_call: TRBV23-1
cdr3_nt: TGCGCCAGCAGTCAACCCCGGGACAGGGAGAAATGGGGCTACAATGAGCAGTTCTTC
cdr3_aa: CASSQPRDREKWGYNEQFF